This TCR beta chain was retrieved from a study of T-cell reconstitution after alpha-beta-depleted transplantation in children. Whole-study results and caveats: The study reportedly traced alpha-beta T cells about two months after transplant to several hundred expanded graft clones. From surviving recipient T cells and thymic progenitors came the high day-60 TCRbeta diversity observed in some patients. T-cell counts and diversity were attributed mostly to newly produced T cells one year after transplant.

Deletions cut 1 base from V and 3 bases from J, with 13 bases between. CDR3 length equals 15 residues. From germline, CDR1 is SGHTA and CDR2 FQGNSA. About this clonotype itself: Its antigen is not identified.

A TCRbeta library incorporating unique molecular identifiers was prepared. TCRdb passed the PCR reads through MiXCR, listing each CDR3 protein once. The sample lists about 830,000 distinct CDR3 sequences, about 16% occurring once. The chain has TRBV7-2 and TRBJ2-7; no clear D. This sequence was found in a male patient younger than 18 who had a stem cell transplant for acute lymphoblastic leukemia, so the T cells may come from the graft donor. The starting material was PBMCs, mostly from graft donor cells, obtained 360 days after TCRalphabeta/CD19-depleted stem cell transplant. The CDR3 here is CASSLDGLTFYEQYF. In DNA form, the CDR3 reads TGTGCCAGCAGCTTAGACGGCTTAACCTTCTACGAGCAGTACTTC.